This T cell receptor (beta chain) emerged from a study of T cells in tuberculosis. Profiled with immunoSEQ multiplex PCR; TCRdb holds only in-frame clones, not every one. The table lists about 23,000 clones, less than 98% of them singletons. V lost 6 bases to trimming and J lost 2 bases; unmatched junction nucleotides: 7. Germline assignment: CDR1 LNHDA and CDR2 SQIVND (reference sequence). The CDR3 is 14 residues long. Latent tuberculosis screening used tuberculin skin test and IGRA at entry. The sequencing input was PBMCs. The chain uses TRBV19 and TRBJ2-7, with 7 bases matching TRBD1. The origin of this receptor is a donor between 10 and 35 years old with latent tuberculosis or without tuberculosis infection. The CDR3 loop is CASRPTGQTYEQYF. The CDR3 DNA follows: TGTGCCAGTAGACCGACAGGGCAGACCTACGAGCAGTACTTC.